This T cell receptor (beta chain) was recovered during a study of low-dose radiotherapy and immunotherapy resistance in tumors (dated by TCRdb to the early 2020s). Turning to the overall study: Cohort 1 received 0.5 Gy per fraction every 2 weeks, with a prescribed total PTV dose of 6.5 Gy. Randomization of trial participants into treatment groups was not performed. Patients in Cohort 2 were given 1 Gy per fraction every two weeks, for a total of 13 Gy across 26 weeks. Eight patients were included in the translational analysis, namely three from the first dose cohort plus the first five from the second dose cohort. Patients were given nivolumab as a 240 mg flat dose every two weeks and ipilimumab at 1 mg/kg every six weeks, with both drugs delivered intravenously. Starting on cycle 1 day 1, patients took 300 mg of aspirin by mouth once a day for four cycles. Cyclophosphamide 200 mg/m2 was given intravenously every two weeks, one day before each radiation and immunotherapy administration.

This clonotype has a count of ten or more. The antigen it binds to is not known. Base qualities are not provided; no much larger clone lies one nucleotide away. To make first-strand cDNA, Superscript III was used along with a set of TRAV- and TRBV-specific primers so that both the TCRalpha and TCRbeta chains were covered. TCRs were amplified for about 22 PCR cycles with Phusion, using a constant-region primer paired with the adapter attached to the V primers. Amplification of the isolated mRNA was done with the MessageAmp II aRNA Amplification Kit, which involved an approximately 16-hour in vitro transcription at 37 degrees C. The Dynabeads mRNA DIRECT Purification Kit was used to isolate mRNA for TCR sequencing. A second approximately 23-cycle Phusion PCR added indexed Illumina adapters, and products were purified with AMPure XP beads. Deep sequencing of TCRalpha and TCRbeta libraries was performed on an Illumina MiniSeq instrument. The original pipeline was this. Using custom Perl scripts, TCR sequences encoding the same protein were pooled, out-of-frame sequences were removed, and the abundance of each clonotype was computed. Any TCR sequence backed by just one read was left out of the analysis. Shannon entropy, Gini index, clonality, richness, and the frequency of TCRs shared between repertoires were included as repertoire metrics. In-frame beta chains were kept once TCRdb had trimmed the public reads at Q25 with fastp and called clones with MiXCR. One record per CDR3 amino acid sequence lists the most common genes and DNA. These V and J calls rely on TCRdb rather than the paper's analysis. Present in this sample are some 88,000 distinct CDR3 sequences, around 9.2% of which were seen just once. Under 1.1% of the sample rests with the top ten.

What the time point label conveys for this sample: before trial treatment. Donors were enrolled in RACIN, a single-arm phase I dose-escalation trial combining nivolumab, ipilimumab, aspirin, low-dose cyclophosphamide and low-dose radiotherapy. To be eligible, a patient needed to have an advanced solid tumor that was TIL-negative. This TCR derives from a male donor with prostate cancer. The specimen was PBMCs, collected before treatment.

The CDR3 region: CASSLGGQDNEQFF. In nucleotide form, the sequence is TGCGCCAGCAGCTTGGGGGGACAAGACAATGAGCAGTTCTTC. The receptor chain draws on TRBV5-1 and TRBJ2-1; tentative D gene TRBD1, with 6 bases matching. For CDR1 and CDR2, the germline V gene lists SGHRS and YFSETQ. The germline ends are 9 bases apart after V is trimmed by 0 bases and J by 5 bases. The CDR3 starts with the cysteine, ends with the phenylalanine, and has 14 residues. Only the CDR3 part of the read is kept: 42 bases, read in frame from the first base.